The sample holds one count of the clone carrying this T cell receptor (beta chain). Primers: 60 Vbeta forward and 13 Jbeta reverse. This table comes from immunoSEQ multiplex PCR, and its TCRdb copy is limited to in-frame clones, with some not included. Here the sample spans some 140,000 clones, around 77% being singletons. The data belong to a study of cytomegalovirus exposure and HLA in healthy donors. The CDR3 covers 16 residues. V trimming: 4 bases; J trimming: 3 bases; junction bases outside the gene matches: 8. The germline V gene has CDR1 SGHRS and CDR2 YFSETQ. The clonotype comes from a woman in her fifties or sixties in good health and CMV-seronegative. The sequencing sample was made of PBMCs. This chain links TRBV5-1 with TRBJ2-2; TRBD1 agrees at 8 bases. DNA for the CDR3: TGCGCCAGCAGCCTAGACAGGGGCGTTGACACCGGGGAGCTGTTTTTT. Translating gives CASSLDRGVDTGELFF.